This record looks at one TCR beta chain sequence and its context. This sample is part of a study of T cell changes during pregnancy in multiple sclerosis. CDR3 length: 15 residues. CDR1 and CDR2 from the germline V gene are ENHRY and SYGVKD. V lost 0 bases and J lost 6; bases outside the gene matches: 4. Produced via immunoSEQ multiplex PCR; TCRdb's table is partial and in-frame only. Of nearly 80,000 clones listed, approximately 92% were seen once; the top ten hold approximately 0.2%. The genes are TRBV10-3 and TRBJ2-2; 7 positions match TRBD1. The source was CD4+ T cells from peripheral blood mononuclear cells, collected before pregnancy. This clonotype was obtained from a female donor with multiple sclerosis, enrolled in a pregnancy study. The CDR3 nucleotides are TGTGCCATCAGTGAGTCCCGACAGGGCCCCGGGGAGCTGTTTTTT. It is translated as CAISESRQGPGELFF.